These 26 T cell receptor beta chains were all obtained from the same sample, sequenced in a study of regulatory T cells in long-lasting Graves disease. Documented time point: newly diagnosed GD, antithyroid drugs for less than 3 months. PBMC RNA was the source of the TCR library. Arm-PCR of CDR3 regions and iRepertoire HTBI primers were the basis on which TCR beta libraries were built. TCRdb ran MiXCR on the multiplex PCR reads and lists one entry per CDR3 protein. The sample lists some 350,000 distinct CDR3 sequences, roughly 16% occurring once. These same data were also listed under a study on T cells in Graves' hyperthyroidism and ophthalmopathy.

The sequencing here drew on peripheral blood mononuclear cells (PBMCs), taken at new diagnosis, from a patient treated with antithyroid drugs. All receptors come from a young woman with Graves disease.

This clonotype was seen at least ten times. The chain carries TRBV18 and TRBJ2-7; possibly TRBD2 for D (5 bases). There are 15 residues in the CDR3. Germline CDR1 reads KGHSH; CDR2 reads LQKENI. V gave up 0 bases and J gave up 3 bases, with 12 bases separating them. This CDR3 reads CASSPPLSAGYEQYF. In nucleotides, the CDR3 is TGTGCCAGCTCACCACCTCTATCGGCGGGCTACGAGCAGTACTTC.

This clonotype occurred a few times. The CDR3 region is CASSFPDQETQYF. CDR3 DNA: TGTGCCAGCAGCTTTCCGGACCAAGAGACCCAGTACTTC. The rearrangement links TRBV5-5 to TRBJ2-5; no reliable D call. The CDR3 runs 13 residues. The V gene lost 2 bases and the J gene lost 0 bases, with 5 bases spanning the gap. Germline-derived CDR1 and CDR2 are SGHKS and YYEKEE (reference sequence).

This clonotype was seen many times. The chain is built from TRBV3-1 and TRBJ2-5; possible D gene TRBD1, 6 bases. Trimming took 6 bases from V and 5 from J, leaving 22 bases between them. This CDR3 spans 16 amino acids. CDR1 is LGHDT, CDR2 YNNKEL, per germline (reference sequence). Here the CDR3 DNA reads TGTGCCAGCAGTATAGAATACGACAGGTTAACGGAGACCCAGTACTTC. Translating gives CASSIEYDRLTETQYF.

This clonotype was counted at least ten times. This chain joins TRBV3-1 and TRBJ2-7; D uncertain. In germline, CDR1 is LGHDT, CDR2 YNNKEL (reference sequence). The germline V and J ends were trimmed by 1 base and 6 bases, with 4 bases remaining between them. The CDR3 sequence is 11 residues long. The CDR3 sequence is CASSQAREQYF. CDR3 coding DNA: TGTGCCAGCAGCCAAGCTCGCGAGCAGTACTTC.

This rearrangement joins TRBV12-3 or TRBV12-4 to TRBJ1-1; the D is unclear. Between the trimmed V and J ends, which lost 7 bases and 1 base, there was a span of 10 bases. This CDR3 is built from 13 residues. The CDR3 DNA sequence: TGTGCCAGCACTCTCGGGTCGAACACTGAAGCTTTCTTT. This encodes CASTLGSNTEAFF.

This clonotype was observed many times. V usage is TRBV2 and J usage is TRBJ2-3; D not resolved. With 1 base removed from V and 9 bases from J, the gap between germline ends came to 5 bases. Germline loops: CDR1 SNHLY, CDR2 FYNNEI. The CDR3 is made up of 11 amino acids. CDR3 protein: CASSEVRTQYF. The CDR3 DNA reads TGTGCCAGCAGTGAAGTAAGAACGCAGTATTTT. The full variable domain, with the rest looked up from reference TRBV2 and TRBJ2-3, is EPEVTQTPSHQVTQMGQEVILRCVPISNHLYFYWYRQILGQKVEFLVSFYNNEISEKSEIFDDQFSVERPDGSNFTLKIRSTKLEDSAMYFCASSEVRTQYFGPGTRLTVL.

This clonotype has just a few counts. The gene calls are TRBV28 and TRBJ1-6; the D gene is possibly TRBD1 (6 bases). Germline V gives CDR1 MDHEN, CDR2 SYDVKM. The CDR3 loop spans 16 amino acids. V was pared by 4 bases and J by 5 bases, with 15 bases between. CDR3 in amino acids: CASSSFGGLNNSPLHF. The CDR3 bases are TGTGCCAGCAGTTCGTTCGGGGGGCTCAATAATTCACCCCTCCACTTT.

This clonotype showed up many times. The V and J genes are TRBV30 and TRBJ1-3; D unclear. CDR1 is GTSNPN and CDR2 is SVGIG in the germline V gene (reference sequence). CDR3 length: 15 residues. Trimming left V 7 bases short and J 0 bases short, with 16 bases between. The CDR3 region has the DNA TGTGCCTTCGCAGGAACCTCCCACTCTGGAAACACCATATATTTT. It is translated as CAFAGTSHSGNTIYF.

The table lists this clonotype with many counts. J is TRBJ2-7 and V is TRBV19, with a possible D match to TRBD2 (6 bases). CDR3 length equals 14 residues. Germline values: CDR1 LNHDA, CDR2 SQIVND (reference sequence). The V and J ends lost 6 bases and 0 bases respectively, with 12 bases between them. Here the CDR3 DNA reads TGTGCCAGTAGGGATGCGGGGTACTCCTACGAGCAGTACTTC. As protein: CASRDAGYSYEQYF.

This clonotype was detected only once. Relative to the germline gene, one junction end is altered; a read error may explain this. The chain combines TRBV20-1 with TRBJ1-5; D is possibly TRBD1 (6 bases). The V gene's germline CDR1 is DFQATT and CDR2 SNEGSKA (reference sequence). The CDR3 spans 16 residues. For the CDR3, the DNA is TGCGGTGCTAGCCCCTTTCGGACAGTAGCCAATCAGCCCCAGCATTTT. This translates into CGASPFRTVANQPQHF.

This chain joins TRBV10-3 and TRBJ2-2, with D perhaps TRBD1 (6 bases). The CDR3 has 17 amino acids. Germline CDR1 and CDR2: ENHRY and SYGVKD. Trimming removed 4 bases from V and 0 bases from J, with 15 bases in between. The CDR3 reads CAISGPGRGANTGELFF. In nucleotides, the CDR3 is TGTGCCATCAGTGGGCCAGGCAGGGGTGCGAACACCGGGGAGCTGTTTTTT.

This clonotype appeared many times. The chain links TRBV20-1 to TRBJ2-1; TRBD1 aligns across 9 bases. This CDR3 region has 15 residues. V trimming: 3 bases; J trimming: 7 bases; junction bases outside the gene matches: 10. Germline V gene lookup returns CDR1 DFQATT and CDR2 SNEGSKA (reference sequence). This chain's CDR3 is CSASPGTGFRNEQFF. CDR3 DNA: TGCAGTGCTAGTCCCGGGACAGGGTTCCGGAATGAGCAGTTCTTC.

This clonotype has a count of ten or more. The chain recombines TRBV2 with TRBJ1-2; no firm D call. The CDR3 sequence is 14 residues long. The V and J ends lost 5 bases and 3 bases respectively, with 13 bases between them. Germline CDR1 is SNHLY and CDR2 is FYNNEI. This chain's CDR3 is CASSQLGKDYGYTF. For the CDR3, the DNA is TGTGCCAGCAGTCAACTCGGGAAGGACTATGGCTACACCTTC.

The sample holds a few counts of this clonotype. The chain couples TRBV16 to TRBJ2-7, with D tentatively TRBD1 (5 bases). CDR3 size: 16 residues. Germline-derived CDR1 and CDR2 are KGHSY and FQNENV. The V and J ends lost 2 bases and 5 bases respectively, with 19 bases between them. The CDR3 sequence: CASSQLNFQGRHEQYF. The CDR3 DNA is TGTGCCAGCAGCCAACTAAACTTCCAGGGCCGTCACGAGCAGTACTTC.

The rearrangement links TRBV20-1 to TRBJ1-1; 12 positions agree with TRBD1. Germline V gene lookup returns CDR1 DFQATT and CDR2 SNEGSKA (reference sequence). There are 13 residues in the CDR3. After removal of 5 bases from V and 8 bases from J, the junction contained 6 bases not matched to a gene. The DNA of the CDR3 is TGCAGTGCTCCGGGACAGGGGGCGTCAGAAGCTTTCTTT. Amino acid sequence: CSAPGQGASEAFF.

In its sample, this clonotype was seen many times. The chain links TRBV12-3 or TRBV12-4 to TRBJ2-2, with D possibly matching TRBD2 (6 bases). V was cut by 10 bases and J by 5 bases, with 17 bases left in between. The CDR3 spans 14 residues. The CDR3 DNA follows: TGTGCCACCAGCCCCGGCGCGGGGACCGGGGAGCTGTTTTTT. It is translated as CATSPGAGTGELFF.

The sample holds many counts of this clonotype. The V call is TRBV2, the J call TRBJ1-1; no reliable D call. Trimming stripped 5 bases from V and 3 bases from J, with 13 bases between. Germline CDR1 SNHLY, CDR2 FYNNEI. The CDR3 consists of 14 residues. CDR3 nucleotides: TGTGCCAGCAGTCAGAGGGCCTTGGACACTGAAGCTTTCTTT. Its translation: CASSQRALDTEAFF.

This clonotype came up many times. The chain joins TRBV7-8 to TRBJ2-7, with D perhaps TRBD1 (6 bases). The germline CDR1 and CDR2 sequences are SGHVS and FQNEAQ. Trimming removed 5 bases at V and 2 bases at J, with 19 bases between. This CDR3 has 16 amino acids. CDR3 sequence (DNA): TGTGCCAGCAGCCCACGGCTAGGGGACATGCCCTACGAGCAGTACTTC. Protein sequence: CASSPRLGDMPYEQYF.

On this clonotype: Sequence at one end of the junction differs from germline and may be a read error. The chain couples TRBV29-1 to TRBJ2-1; TRBD2 aligns across 12 bases. CDR1 and CDR2 (germline): SQVTM, ANQGSEA. The length of the CDR3 is 11 residues. The CDR3 protein is CSVRLAGAGIF. CDR3 coding DNA: TGCAGCGTCCGACTAGCGGGGGCCGGGATCTTC.

V gene TRBV19 combines with J gene TRBJ1-2; D is unresolved. Looked up from germline, CDR1 is LNHDA and CDR2 is SQIVND (reference sequence). The CDR3 has 13 amino acids. The V end was cut by 3 bases, the J end by 6 bases, with 11 bases between. CDR3 sequence reads: CASSIRRHNGYTF. The DNA for the CDR3 is TGTGCCAGTAGTATTCGACGACATAATGGCTACACCTTC.

This clonotype was seen more than once but under ten times. The chain joins TRBV6-4 to TRBJ2-1, with 10 bases fitting TRBD1. The CDR3 loop spans 15 amino acids. Germline values: CDR1 MRHNA, CDR2 SNTAGT. Unmatched junction bases numbered 9, after V lost 7 bases and J lost 6 bases. Here the CDR3 reads CASTLDRGLFNEQFF. CDR3 nucleotide sequence: TGTGCCAGCACCCTCGACAGGGGGCTGTTCAATGAGCAGTTCTTC.

The sample holds a few counts of this clonotype. CDR3 in amino acids: CSAVPGPLRAGYTF. CDR3 sequence (DNA): TGCAGTGCTGTACCGGGACCCCTCCGGGCCGGCTACACCTTC. The chain links TRBV20-1 to TRBJ1-2; weak D call: TRBD1 (5 bases). The V gene's germline CDR1 is DFQATT and CDR2 SNEGSKA (reference sequence). V dropped 5 bases and J dropped 8 bases, with 21 bases sitting between them. This CDR3 has 14 residues.

This clonotype occurred many times. The rearrangement uses TRBV18 and TRBJ1-1; the D gene is possibly TRBD1 (5 bases). The germline V gene has CDR1 KGHSH and CDR2 LQKENI. The CDR3 loop spans 13 amino acids. V lost 1 base and J lost 4, with 7 bases in between. This CDR3 is CASSPRQGTEAFF. The CDR3 DNA sequence: TGTGCCAGCTCACCACGGCAGGGCACTGAAGCTTTCTTT.

This clonotype was recorded many times. The chain is built from TRBV28 and TRBJ2-7; TRBD1 is a possible D gene (5 bases). Per germline, CDR1 MDHEN and CDR2 SYDVKM. This CDR3 region has 13 residues. Trimming pared 2 bases from V and 6 bases from J, leaving 11 bases between. The CDR3 is CASSLIQGIEQYF. CDR3 nucleotide sequence: TGTGCCAGCAGTTTAATCCAGGGAATCGAGCAGTACTTC.

With regard to this clonotype: A junction boundary mismatches the germline segment, possibly from a read error. The chain links TRBV29-1 to TRBJ2-1; unclear D gene. The CDR3 has 13 residues. Germline values: CDR1 SQVTM, CDR2 ANQGSEA. The CDR3 is CSVEIGTPGPQLF. The CDR3 coding sequence is TGCAGCGTTGAAATCGGAACGCCCGGGCCCCAGCTCTTC.

Regarding this clonotype: Because it lacks the conserved phenylalanine or tryptophan at the end, this CDR3 is likely a read error. The chain uses TRBV19 and TRBJ2-1; the D gene could be TRBD1 or TRBD2 (6 bases each). This CDR3 is 15 amino acids long. Germline V lookup: CDR1 LNHDA, CDR2 SQIVND (reference sequence). V was clipped by 3 bases and J by 8 bases, with 17 bases between them. The CDR3 DNA sequence: TGTGCCAGTAGTATGGCACCTCGGGGGCGGGATGAGCAGTTCTCC. This codes for CASSMAPRGRDEQFS.